This T cell receptor (beta chain) emerged from a study of blood T cells in healthy people across ages (dated by TCRdb to about 2015). Turning to the overall study: In model experiments, template switching captured about one uniquely barcoded TCR beta cDNA molecule for every two T cells. Using deep sequencing normalized with unique cDNA molecular identifiers, the study measured how TCR beta repertoire diversity changes with age. Two additional independent replicas of 1 million unique cDNA reads from the same blood draw were analyzed for two donors (one aged 18 to 30 and one aged 80 or older). Four age groups were formed from the donors: young (average roughly 15 years), middle-aged (less than 40), aged (62) and long-lived (about 80). Donors of different ages were randomly distributed across sequencing lanes to avoid experimental bias.

Points the paper makes about the study in general: Observed TCR beta diversity per million T cells fell roughly linearly with age, and a significant reduction was already apparent by age around 40. Since profiling was done on bulk unsorted PBMCs, naive and antigen-experienced compartments could not be conclusively compared. Donor CMV infection status was unknown, potentially confounding age-related changes in expanded clonotypes. Compared with the aged group, the long-lived group had more naive CD4+ T cells, fewer expanded clones and increased TCR diversity, suggesting age selection. Total diversity estimates from one million sequenced T cells were considered lower bounds and underestimates. The percentage of naive T cells measured by flow cytometry correlated strongly with observed TCR beta diversity.

The protocol used for the library was 5' RACE. Instrument used: Illumina HiSeq 2500. A second PCR of about 6 to 12 cycles was performed with a sample-barcoded 5' primer and a J-beta primer mix. A unique molecular identifier was introduced onto each TCR beta cDNA molecule by a template-switch 5' adaptor carrying 12 random nucleotides. Each sample yielded at least 2.5 million CDR3-containing paired-end reads. The Mint cDNA synthesis kit, primed by a TRBC-specific oligonucleotide, was used to synthesize first-strand cDNA from all RNA. All cDNA was treated with uracil-DNA glycosylase and then went through a first 18-cycle PCR with the universal primers M1SS and BC2_uni_R. Concerning the study's data processing: For normalization, 1 million high-quality reads, each with a distinct molecular identifier, were randomly selected from each sample. Reads with shared molecular identifiers were discarded instead of being binned into consensus sequences. MiTCR, with a Q25 quality threshold and the strictest error-elimination algorithm, was used for CDR3 identification, clonotype clustering and error correction. A nonparametric unseen species model using Euler transformation provided a lower-bound estimate of total TCR beta diversity. TCRdb ran its own pipeline on the public reads, namely fastp trimming at Q25 and MiXCR clone calling, and kept in-frame beta chains. Records with the same CDR3 protein are collapsed into one entry carrying the most frequent genes and DNA. TCRdb, rather than the study authors, made the V and J calls. The sample table records almost 800,000 distinct CDR3 sequences; 58% of these occur just once. Of the sample, 20% to 25% is held by the ten largest clones.

Note on this clonotype: Its specific antigen is unknown. No much larger clonotype is one base removed from it; base qualities were not supplied.

Donors were 30 to 45 systemically healthy Caucasian individuals from Russia aged roughly 6 to 100 years. Each donor gave 8 to 10 milliliters of peripheral blood, collected into EDTA-treated Vacutainer tubes. Ficoll-Paque density-gradient centrifugation was used to isolate PBMCs, with at least 7 million per sample. Total RNA, at least 6 micrograms per sample, was extracted from PBMCs with Trizol reagent. Naive CD45RAhigh/CD27high T cell percentages were measured by flow cytometry on a PBMC aliquot from every donor. This TCR was sampled from a man aged 25-40 years in good health. Sequencing was performed on blood.

The DNA is as follows: TGTGCCAGCAATCCTCCGGGACAGGGGGCTCGAGATACGCAGTATTTT. It encodes CASNPPGQGARDTQYF. The sequence is built from TRBV7-9 and TRBJ2-3, with 12 central nucleotides matching TRBD1. The CDR3 holds 16 amino acids from the cysteine to the phenylalanine. Only the CDR3 portion is preserved as DNA: 48 bases, with reading frame beginning at the first base. According to the germline V gene (reference sequence), CDR1 reads SEHNR and CDR2 reads FQNEAQ. The junction shows trimming of 7 bases on V and 5 bases on J, and the gene matches do not reach 10 bases of it.